The 14 T cell receptor beta chains presented below share a single source sample, sequenced in a study of cytomegalovirus exposure and HLA in healthy donors. The repertoire was sequenced with immunoSEQ multiplex PCR; TCRdb's copy has only in-frame clones and lacks some. Among about 200,000 clones listed, 70% to 90% were seen once. The sample comprised PBMCs. Receptors were obtained from a young woman in good health and CMV-seronegative.

V and J are TRBV28 and TRBJ2-3; 7 bases map to TRBD1. Trimming cost V 6 bases and J 11 bases; bases outside gene matches: 8. CDR1 is MDHEN, CDR2 SYDVKM, per germline. This CDR3 is 12 amino acids long. CDR3 DNA sequence: TGTGCCAGCAGGTCCAGGGGGATGGAGCAGTATTTT. Protein: CASRSRGMEQYF.

The chain employs TRBV21-1 and TRBJ2-3; TRBD2, as called in the table, went unchecked against the DNA. TRBV21-1 is termed a pseudogene. The CDR3 consists of 16 residues. In DNA, the CDR3 is TGTGCCAGCAGCAAAGAGGGAGGGGCAGGCACAGATACGCAGTATTTT. Translation: CASSKEGGAGTDTQYF.

This clone showed up just once. The chain employs TRBV27 and TRBJ2-5, with D possibly being TRBD1 (7 bases). Trimming left V 4 bases short and J 0 bases short, with 18 bases between. The CDR3 runs 17 residues. Germline V gene data show CDR1 as MNHEY and CDR2 as SMNVEV (reference sequence). CDR3 bases: TGTGCCAGCAGTTCGGGGGTAGGGACAGAAGACCAAGAGACCCAGTACTTC. Its protein is CASSSGVGTEDQETQYF.

The chain uses TRBV6-6 and TRBJ1-3; unclear D gene. This CDR3 has 15 residues. Germline CDR1 and CDR2: MNHNY and SVGAGI (reference sequence). V was trimmed by 6 bases and J by 0 bases, leaving 12 bases between them. The CDR3 region has the DNA TGTGCCAGCAGACAAGGTTTTTCCTCTGGAAACACCATATATTTT. Its translation: CASRQGFSSGNTIYF.

The V gene is TRBV6-5, the J gene TRBJ2-1; possible D gene TRBD2, 5 bases. CDR1 and CDR2 (germline): MNHEY, SVGAGI. V lost 4 bases to trimming and J lost 9 bases, with 13 bases between them. The CDR3 has 13 amino acids. CDR3 region: CASSSTSRGEQFF. In DNA form, the CDR3 reads TGTGCCAGCAGTTCCACAAGCCGGGGTGAGCAGTTCTTC.

The chain combines TRBV2 with TRBJ1-4, with 10 bases aligning to TRBD1. Losses at the gene ends were 6 bases for V and 10 bases for J; bases not matched to a gene: 11. Germline CDR1 is SNHLY and CDR2 is FYNNEI. The CDR3 contains 15 residues. CDR3 region: CASREKGQGTGKLFF. CDR3 nucleotide sequence: TGTGCCAGCAGGGAAAAGGGACAGGGGACCGGAAAACTGTTTTTT. The variable domain in full, completed from reference TRBV2 and TRBJ1-4, reads EPEVTQTPSHQVTQMGQEVILRCVPISNHLYFYWYRQILGQKVEFLVSFYNNEISEKSEIFDDQFSVERPDGSNFTLKIRSTKLEDSAMYFCASREKGQGTGKLFFGSGTQLSVL.

The J gene is TRBJ2-1, the V gene TRBV10-3; no reliable D call. CDR3 length: 11 amino acids. Trimming took 6 bases from V and 5 from J, leaving 5 bases between them. CDR1 and CDR2 (germline): ENHRY, SYGVKD. The CDR3 sequence is CAIRQNNEQFF. CDR3 DNA sequence: TGTGCCATCAGGCAGAACAATGAGCAGTTCTTC.

CDR3 sequence reads: CASSNWGGSGTEAFF. CDR3 bases: TGTGCCAGCAGCAACTGGGGGGGGTCGGGCACTGAAGCTTTCTTT. The chain combines TRBV6-5 with TRBJ1-1, with a weak D call TRBD1 (5 bases). V gave up 6 bases and J gave up 4 bases, with 18 bases separating them. From germline, CDR1 is MNHEY and CDR2 SVGAGI. The CDR3 contains 15 residues.

This clone was observed a few times. J is TRBJ2-7 and V is TRBV7-9, with TRBD1 identical over 7 bases. The CDR3 runs 14 residues. V shed 5 bases, J shed 3 bases, and the junction held 7 bases outside the gene matches. Germline lookup yields CDR1 SEHNR and CDR2 FQNEAQ (reference sequence). Here the CDR3 reads CASSPGDRGYEQYF. The DNA of the CDR3 is TGTGCCAGCAGCCCAGGGGACAGAGGCTACGAGCAGTACTTC.

The CDR3 loop is CASSYLGQGGTEAFF. As DNA, the CDR3 is TGTGCCAGCAGTTACTTGGGACAGGGGGGGACTGAAGCTTTCTTT. This chain connects TRBV6-6 to TRBJ1-1; 11 bases agree with TRBD1. The CDR3 sequence is 15 residues long. The V gene's germline CDR1 is MNHNY and CDR2 SVGAGI (reference sequence). The J segment lost 5 bases and the V segment lost 1 base, leaving 3 bases of the junction unmatched.

J is TRBJ2-5 and V is TRBV5-1; tentative D call: TRBD2 (6 bases). Per the germline V gene, CDR1 is SGHRS and CDR2 is YFSETQ. This CDR3 region has 15 residues. V was clipped by 1 base and J by 2 bases, with 12 bases between them. The CDR3 is CASSLIPRGQETQYF. Written as DNA, the CDR3 is TGCGCCAGCAGCTTGATTCCTCGGGGGCAAGAGACCCAGTACTTC.

The chain employs TRBV6-1 and TRBJ1-4; D is possibly TRBD1 (6 bases). Trimming removed 10 bases from V and 10 bases from J, with 16 bases in between. In germline, CDR1 is MNHNS, CDR2 SASEGT. The CDR3 sequence is 12 residues long. CDR3 in DNA: TGTGCCACCCGGGGGGGCTTGGTAAAACTGTTTTTT. It encodes CATRGGLVKLFF.

The chain carries TRBV7-9 and TRBJ1-2; no firm D call. Trimming pared 2 bases from V and 2 bases from J, leaving 9 bases between. The CDR3 loop spans 14 amino acids. Germline V gives CDR1 SEHNR, CDR2 FQNEAQ (reference sequence). CDR3 sequence: CASSLRVPNYGYTF. The DNA of the CDR3 is TGTGCCAGCAGCTTAAGGGTTCCGAACTATGGCTACACCTTC.

The V call is TRBV19, the J call TRBJ1-1; possibly TRBD1 for D (6 bases). The CDR3 covers 12 residues. Trimming removed 2 bases from V and 7 bases from J, with 8 bases in between. Germline lookup yields CDR1 LNHDA and CDR2 SQIVND (reference sequence). The CDR3 DNA follows: TGTGCCAGTAGTATACGGGGGCTTGAAGCTTTCTTT. Its protein is CASSIRGLEAFF.